A selection of T cell receptor beta chains follows, all from one sample in a study of CD8+ T cells in alopecia areata. Repertoires were generated with immunoSEQ multiplex PCR, while TCRdb's copy carries only in-frame clones and drops some. The sample has around 35,000 clones; 55% are singletons. The sample taken for sequencing was NKG2D-high CD8+ T cells sorted from blood. Every receptor here comes from a human donor with alopecia areata. The conserved cysteine and the conserved F or W are not part of the CDR3 here. Fields, in order: J gene, V gene, CDR3 protein.

TRBJ2-1,TRBV13,ASSFNSYNEQF
TRBJ2-3,TRBV7-2,ASSLVEGMGTTDTQY
TRBJ1-1,TRBV5-4,ASSLEEYTEAF
TRBJ1-1,TRBV30,AWSVAVNTEAF
TRBJ2-1,TRBV19,ASSNPGQGWSNEQF
TRBJ1-1,TRBV7-2,ASSPTGGPDTEAF
TRBJ2-5,TRBV4-1,ASSPSGQETQY
TRBJ2-5,TRBV6-6,ASRPGWKETQY
TRBJ1-6,TRBV5-1,ASSDSRDTLRGYNSPLH
TRBJ1-1,TRBV7-9,ASKGSTEAF
TRBJ2-7,TRBV6-4,ASSALSLYEQY
TRBJ2-7,TRBV5-6,ASSAPTGNEQY
TRBJ2-2,TRBV4-3,ASSQYRVGNTGELF
TRBJ2-7,TRBV5-1,ASSLTTGGLGNEQY
TRBJ2-2,TRBV7-6,ASSLRFGELF
TRBJ2-7,TRBV29-1,SVDLDRAGYEQY
TRBJ2-7,TRBV5-1,ASSLGQNNYEQY
TRBJ2-7,TRBV11-2,AKPPRRQITYEQY
TRBJ2-7,TRBV7-9,ASSLALGYEQY
TRBJ2-1,TRBV9,ASSVTSGGSFGQF
TRBJ2-1,TRBV7-2,ASSVGTSREQF
TRBJ2-1,TRBV7-9,ASTRLAGSYNEQF
TRBJ2-7,TRBV11-2,ACARAYSSYEQY
TRBJ2-7,TRBV12-5,ASGFWIYEQY
TRBJ2-2,TRBV15,ATSGNTGELF
TRBJ2-7,TRBV7-9,ASSPPGQVYEQY
TRBJ2-3,TRBV28,ASSSTPQGTDTQY
TRBJ2-3,TRBV19,ASSIWSGNTDTQY
TRBJ1-5,TRBV25-1,ASSESTGDGQPQH
TRBJ2-2,TRBV28,ASSQPTGAVTGELF
TRBJ2-1,TRBV2,ASKKAGRDNEQF
TRBJ2-7,TRBV7-9,ASTRTEAGVWLEQY
TRBJ2-5,TRBV13,ASSLLASGPRETQY
TRBJ2-7,TRBV5-8,ASSLAPGPSYEQY
TRBJ2-3,TRBV7-2,ASSLFWRGGTDTQY
TRBJ1-2,TRBV4-3,ASSQEVLGRNYGYT
TRBJ2-3,TRBV9,ASSVGGGVGDTQY
TRBJ2-3,TRBV29-1,SVPPSGRRTDTQY
TRBJ1-1,TRBV5-1,ASSLGGTGMNTEAF
TRBJ2-1,TRBV6-5,ASAGLAGGPYEQF